This T cell receptor beta chain derives from a study of Ad26.COV2.S vaccination and SARS-CoV-2 variants. This clone has a single count. The germline V gene has CDR1 SGHRS and CDR2 YFSETQ. The V end was cut by 0 bases, the J end by 8 bases, with 11 bases between. This CDR3 is 13 amino acids long. Treatment in this sample: roughly 20 received Ad26.COV2.S at low or high dose, single or two shots; 5 received placebo; per-sample allocation not given. All samples were drawn on day 63, counting from the first vaccine or placebo injection. The table came from immunoSEQ multiplex PCR; TCRdb's copy has only in-frame clones and leaves some out. The sample yields about 680,000 clones, 89% seen once.

The origin of this receptor is a person between 18 and 60 years old who received the Ad26.COV2.S COVID-19 vaccine or a placebo. The sample here was peripheral blood, taken in a trial of Ad26.COV2.S vaccine versus placebo. The chain has TRBV5-1 and TRBJ1-2; tentatively, D is TRBD1 (5 bases). CDR3 nucleotides: TGCGCCAGCAGCTTGGAGGGGATTTGGGGCTACACCTTC. Residues: CASSLEGIWGYTF.